The rows below give T cell receptor beta chains drawn from one sample of a study of beta chain features in type 1 diabetes. TCRdb's copy holds only in-frame clones and misses some; the assay was immunoSEQ multiplex PCR. The sample has about 340,000 clones, approximately 10% seen once. Sequencing was carried out using central memory CD4+ T cells from blood. These TCRs come from a man younger than 45 with type 1 diabetes. The CDR3 runs from the conserved cysteine through the conserved F or W. Each record gives: clone size, J gene, V gene, D gene, CDR3 protein, CDR3 DNA. A D gene is named only where the DNA matches it firmly. Where a row states a size, it is once, few, many or the class of an expanded clone; other rows omit it.

few	TRBJ2-7	TRBV28	NA	CASNGKDRNLYEQYF	TGTGCCAGCAATGGGAAAGACAGGAACCTCTACGAGCAGTACTTC
few	TRBJ1-1	TRBV9	NA	CASSDRPNTEAFF	TGTGCCAGCAGCGACCGACCGAACACTGAAGCTTTCTTT
many	TRBJ2-2	TRBV13	NA	CASSPRRNTGELFF	TGTGCCAGCAGCCCGAGACGGAACACCGGGGAGCTGTTTTTT
NA	TRBJ1-5	TRBV5-6	NA	CASSLERSGNQPQHF	TGTGCCAGCAGCTTGGAGAGGTCGGGCAATCAGCCCCAGCATTTT
many	TRBJ2-7	TRBV7-6	TRBD1	CASSLADRVYEQYF	TGTGCCAGCAGCTTAGCGGACAGGGTCTACGAGCAGTACTTC
few	TRBJ2-7	TRBV6-1	NA	CASSPDSSEQYF	TGTGCCAGCAGCCCTGACAGCTCCGAGCAGTACTTC
few	TRBJ1-2	TRBV5-8	NA	CASSLEGRADRGGYTF	TGTGCCAGCAGCTTGGAGGGCAGGGCCGATCGGGGTGGCTACACCTTC
few	TRBJ1-1	TRBV18	TRBD1	CASSPRQGVTEAFF	TGTGCCAGCTCACCGCGACAGGGGGTCACTGAAGCTTTCTTT
NA	TRBJ2-5	TRBV11-2	TRBD2	CASSPQTSGGVETQYF	TGTGCCAGCAGCCCACAGACTAGCGGTGGTGTGGAGACCCAGTACTTC
few	TRBJ1-5	TRBV9	TRBD1	CASSEGPGGGQPQHF	TGTGCCAGCAGCGAAGGGCCAGGGGGTGGACAGCCCCAGCATTTT
few	TRBJ1-5	TRBV7-2	NA	CASSRDAISPQHF	TGTGCCAGCAGTCGGGACGCAATCAGCCCCCAGCATTTT
few	TRBJ2-1	TRBV2	TRBD2	CASNLLAGASYNEQFF	TGTGCCAGCAATTTACTAGCGGGGGCCTCCTACAATGAGCAGTTCTTC
NA	TRBJ2-1	TRBV6-7	TRBD2	CASSYSLAGGSNEQFF	TGTGCCAGCAGTTACTCACTAGCGGGGGGCTCCAATGAGCAGTTCTTC